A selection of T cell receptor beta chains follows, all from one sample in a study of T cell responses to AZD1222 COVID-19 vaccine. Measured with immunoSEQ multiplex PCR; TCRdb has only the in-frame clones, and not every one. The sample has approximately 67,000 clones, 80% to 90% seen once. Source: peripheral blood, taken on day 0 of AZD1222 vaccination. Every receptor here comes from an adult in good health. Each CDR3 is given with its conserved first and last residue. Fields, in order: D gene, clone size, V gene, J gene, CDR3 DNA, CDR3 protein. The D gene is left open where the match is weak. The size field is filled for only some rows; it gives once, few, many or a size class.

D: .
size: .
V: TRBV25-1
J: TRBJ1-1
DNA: TGTGCCAGCAGTACGGCGGCTTCTGAAGCTTTCTTT
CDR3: CASSTAASEAFF

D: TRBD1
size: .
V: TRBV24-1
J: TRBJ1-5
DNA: TGTGCCACCAGTGACCCGACAGGGGAGCTGGATCCTAAGGGCAATCAGCCCCAGCATTTT
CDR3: CATSDPTGELDPKGNQPQHF

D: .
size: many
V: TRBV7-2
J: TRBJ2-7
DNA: TGTGCCAGCAGCAGGGACTTGTCCTACGAGCAGTACTTC
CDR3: CASSRDLSYEQYF

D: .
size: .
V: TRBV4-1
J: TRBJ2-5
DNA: TGCGCCAGCAGCCAAGGGCGGCGTACTAGTCCCCAAGAGACCCAGTACTTC
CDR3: CASSQGRRTSPQETQYF

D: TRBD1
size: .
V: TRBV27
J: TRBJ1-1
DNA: TGTGCCAGCAGTCCTCGGACAGGCACCTACACTGAAGCTTTCTTT
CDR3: CASSPRTGTYTEAFF

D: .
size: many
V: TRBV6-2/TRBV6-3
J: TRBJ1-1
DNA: TGTGCCAGCAGTTACGGCAGGGGAAGGGGGACTGAAGCTTTCTTT
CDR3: CASSYGRGRGTEAFF

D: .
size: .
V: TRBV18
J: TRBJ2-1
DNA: TGTGCCAGCTCACCCCGTGGGGGGACTGGCAATGAGCAGTTCTTC
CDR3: CASSPRGGTGNEQFF

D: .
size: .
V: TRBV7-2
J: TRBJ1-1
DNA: TGTGCCAGCAGCTTAGCAAGGGGGAACACTGAAGCTTTCTTT
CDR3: CASSLARGNTEAFF

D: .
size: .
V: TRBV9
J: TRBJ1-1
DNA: TGTGCCAGCAGCGTGACGAGCCTGAACACTGAAGCTTTCTTT
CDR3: CASSVTSLNTEAFF

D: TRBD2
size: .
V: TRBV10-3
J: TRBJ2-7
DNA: TGTGCCATCAGTGAGCCGATCCCAGGGCCGGGGGGGGAGCAGTACTTC
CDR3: CAISEPIPGPGGEQYF

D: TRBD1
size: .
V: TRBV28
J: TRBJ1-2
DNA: TGTGCCAGCAGTTCCTCGGGAGGGGGCGAGAGCTATGGCTACACCTTC
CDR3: CASSSSGGGESYGYTF

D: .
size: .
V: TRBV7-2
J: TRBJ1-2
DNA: TGTGCCAGCAGCCCAGGTGGGAGTCGTCTTGGCTACACCTTC
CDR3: CASSPGGSRLGYTF

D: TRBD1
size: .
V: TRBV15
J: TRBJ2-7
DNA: TGTGCCACCAGCAGAGGGGACAGAAACTACGAGCAGTACTTC
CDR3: CATSRGDRNYEQYF

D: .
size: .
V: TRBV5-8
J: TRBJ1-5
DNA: TGTGCCAGCAGCTTCCCACAGGGTGGTCAGCCCCAGCATTTT
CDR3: CASSFPQGGQPQHF

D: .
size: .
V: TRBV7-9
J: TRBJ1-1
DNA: TGTGCCAGCAGCACGGTGGACTTTCTCCCGAACACTGAAGCTTTCTTT
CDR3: CASSTVDFLPNTEAFF